This T cell receptor beta chain was documented in a study of cytomegalovirus exposure and HLA in healthy donors. General observations from the study: Researchers had no immune exposure information except CMV serostatus available. Later analysis demonstrated an association between a missense DCLRE1C variant and TCR beta V- and J-gene trimming. Most TCR sequences showed up rarely, but some public TCRs showed up in many donors.

V was pared by 4 bases and J by 5 bases, with 8 bases between. Germline CDR1 and CDR2: MDHEN and SYDVKM. The CDR3 has 12 amino acids. Amplification used 60 Vbeta primers and 13 Jbeta primers. Assay used: immunoSEQ multiplex PCR; TCRdb lists only in-frame clones, some missing. The table shows fewer than 250,000 clones, with about four fifths occurring only once. Worth noting for this clone: Antigen specificity is unknown.

Sequences were obtained from PBMCs. This receptor was taken from a male donor in good health and CMV-seropositive. The chain combines TRBV28 with TRBJ1-1; D is ambiguous. Written as DNA, the CDR3 is TGTGCCAGCAGTTCTACCTCGACTGAAGCTTTCTTT. It yields the protein CASSSTSTEAFF.